This TCR beta chain was captured in a study of T cell responses to AZD1222 COVID-19 vaccine. Findings and caveats of the study: Repertoires were obtained only post-peak T cell response. Unmutated variant regions are reportedly the target of nearly half of TCRs that are spike-specific.

Timing groups of about 4 and about 12 weeks for second doses were pooled. In germline, CDR1 is LNHNV, CDR2 YYDKDF (reference sequence). V was clipped by 0 bases and J by 4 bases; unmatched bases: 6. This CDR3 has 15 amino acids. A word on this clone: What it binds is unknown.

Data came from immunoSEQ multiplex PCR; TCRdb stores just in-frame clones and leaves some out. The table includes under 30,000 clones, around 87% detected once. The sequences come from peripheral blood, collected 28 days after the second AZD1222 dose. The TCR sequence derives from an adult who received the AZD1222 COVID-19 vaccine. The genes are TRBV15 and TRBJ2-7; 7 bases are shared with TRBD2. CDR3 region: CATSRDLSGGYEQYF. In DNA, the CDR3 is TGTGCCACCAGCAGAGATTTATCGGGGGGTTACGAGCAGTACTTC.